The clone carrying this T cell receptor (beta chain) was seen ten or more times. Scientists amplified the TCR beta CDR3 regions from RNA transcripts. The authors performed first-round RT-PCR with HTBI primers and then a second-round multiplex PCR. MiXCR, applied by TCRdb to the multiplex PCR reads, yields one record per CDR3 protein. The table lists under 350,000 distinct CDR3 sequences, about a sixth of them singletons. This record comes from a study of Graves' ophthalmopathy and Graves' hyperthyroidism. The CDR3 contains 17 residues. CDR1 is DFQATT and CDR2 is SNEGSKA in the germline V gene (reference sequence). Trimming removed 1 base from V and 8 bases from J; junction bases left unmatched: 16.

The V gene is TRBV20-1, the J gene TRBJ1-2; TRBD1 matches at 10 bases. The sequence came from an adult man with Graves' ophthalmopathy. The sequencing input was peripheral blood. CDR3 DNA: TGCAGTGCTAGAGGCCCGGGACAGGGGACCCAGAGGCCGGGCTACACCTTC. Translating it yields CSARGPGQGTQRPGYTF.